This T cell receptor (beta chain) was identified in a study of blood T cells in healthy people across ages. Findings of the study overall: Comparison with aged donors showed that long-lived donors had more naive CD4+ cells and higher diversity.

This clonotype was seen a handful of times. Its specificity is not known. Primed by a sample-barcoded 5' primer and a J-beta primer mix, a second PCR proceeded for 7 to 11 cycles. TCRdb re-called the 5' RACE reads through MiXCR, storing one row per CDR3 protein. Of about 1.4 million distinct CDR3 sequences in the sample, around 59% were seen once. Germline V gene sequence: CDR1 MGHRA, CDR2 YSYEKL. CDR3 size: 16 residues. V was clipped by 3 bases and J by 4 bases; unmatched bases: 11. The specimen sequenced was blood. The genes are TRBV4-1 and TRBJ2-5; 7 bases are shared with TRBD2. The source is a man aged 18 to 30 in good health. Here the CDR3 reads CASSQVVAGGGETQYF. The CDR3 DNA reads TGCGCCAGCAGCCAGGTTGTAGCGGGCGGCGGAGAGACCCAGTACTTC.